A selection of T cell receptor beta chains follows, all from one sample in a study of OX40 agonist ivuxolimab in advanced cancers. TCRdb's copy holds only in-frame clones and misses some; the assay was immunoSEQ multiplex PCR. The table records almost 70,000 clones, 80% to 90% of them present only once. The sample in question was CD4+ or CD8+ T cells sorted from blood, obtained in a trial of the OX40 agonist ivuxolimab. Receptors were obtained from an adult with an advanced solid tumor such as melanoma, head and neck, liver or kidney cancer. Each CDR3 is given with its conserved first and last residue. D genes are given only for firm matches. Clone size is not always given. Where it is, it says once, few, many or a class for expanded clones.

clone size	V gene	D gene	J gene	CDR3 DNA	CDR3 protein
NA	TRBV6-6	NA	TRBJ2-1	TGTGCCAGCAGCCAATCTAGCAGCTCCTACAATGAGCAGTTCTTC	CASSQSSSSYNEQFF
NA	TRBV29-1	NA	TRBJ2-5	TGCAGCGTTGAGGGCGGGTCACGGACCCAGTACTTC	CSVEGGSRTQYF
NA	TRBV9	NA	TRBJ2-2	TGTGCCAGCAGCCGAGGGATTACCGGGGAGCTGTTTTTT	CASSRGITGELFF
NA	TRBV4-2	NA	TRBJ1-6	TGTGCCAGCAGCCAAGTGACACCTGAACCCAATTCACCCCTCCACTTT	CASSQVTPEPNSPLHF
NA	TRBV29-1	NA	TRBJ2-3	TGCAGCGTTGACTTCACAGATACGCAGTATTTT	CSVDFTDTQYF
once	TRBV5-1	TRBD1	TRBJ2-6	TGCGCCAGCAGCCTGGAGGAGACAGGGTCTTCTGGGGCCAACGTCCTGACTTTC	CASSLEETGSSGANVLTF
once	TRBV4-2	NA	TRBJ1-4	TGTGCCAGCAGCCAAGGGAATGGGGGGCTGAATGAAAAACTGTTTTTT	CASSQGNGGLNEKLFF
NA	TRBV7-3	NA	TRBJ2-2	TGTGCCAGCAGCTTAAACGTATACACCGGGGAGCTGTTTTTT	CASSLNVYTGELFF
once	TRBV28	TRBD2	TRBJ2-1	TGTGCCAGCGACCTAGCGGGAGGGCCTGTGATTGAGCAGTTCTTC	CASDLAGGPVIEQFF
NA	TRBV5-1	NA	TRBJ2-5	TGCGCCAGCAGCTTGTCCACCCAAGAGACCCAGTACTTC	CASSLSTQETQYF
NA	TRBV19	NA	TRBJ1-3	TGTGCCAGTAGCTCTCCCAGGCAGGGCGCCTCTGGAAACACCATATATTTT	CASSSPRQGASGNTIYF
NA	TRBV5-1	NA	TRBJ2-1	TGCGCCAGCAGCCTGGACACCTACAATGAGCAGTTCTTC	CASSLDTYNEQFF
NA	TRBV6-6	NA	TRBJ2-1	TGTGCCAGCAGTTACTCTGGCGGAAGCTCCTACAATGAGCAGTTCTTC	CASSYSGGSSYNEQFF
NA	TRBV7-9	TRBD2	TRBJ2-1	TGTGCCAGCAGCATAGCGGGACCCTACAATGAGCAGTTCTTC	CASSIAGPYNEQFF
NA	TRBV6-5	NA	TRBJ1-1	TGTGCCAGCAGTTTCTCAAGAAACATGAACACTGAAGCTTTCTTT	CASSFSRNMNTEAFF
NA	TRBV19	NA	TRBJ2-5	TGTGCCAGTAGTCCTCAGCGGTCCGGTGAGACCCAGTACTTC	CASSPQRSGETQYF
NA	TRBV10-1	NA	TRBJ2-1	TGCGCCAGCAGCCCTGTGTCGGGGGAGCAGTTCTTC	CASSPVSGEQFF
once	TRBV28	NA	TRBJ2-1	TGTGCCAGCATCGTCGGAGCGACTAGCTCCTACAATGAGCAGTTCTTC	CASIVGATSSYNEQFF
NA	TRBV7-3	NA	TRBJ2-6	TGTGCCAGCAGCTTAAGTACGGGGGCCAACGTCCTGACTTTC	CASSLSTGANVLTF
NA	TRBV6-5	TRBD1	TRBJ2-3	TGTGCCAGCAGGTGGACAGGGGGAAAACCGGATACGCAGTATTTT	CASRWTGGKPDTQYF
NA	TRBV2	NA	TRBJ1-2	TGTGCCAGCAGTGATTGGACGGATTATGGCTACACCTTC	CASSDWTDYGYTF
NA	TRBV2	TRBD1	TRBJ1-2	TGTGCCAGCAGTCCATCGGACAGGGGCTCCTATGGCTACACCTTC	CASSPSDRGSYGYTF
NA	TRBV19	NA	TRBJ1-1	TGTGCCAGTAGTTTTGGAGGGAGTAAGGAAGCTTTCTTT	CASSFGGSKEAFF
NA	TRBV27	TRBD1	TRBJ1-2	TGTGCCAGCAGTACGGACAGGGTAGAGGGCTACACCTTC	CASSTDRVEGYTF
once	TRBV19	NA	TRBJ1-1	TGTGCCAGTACTCCGACAGAGGGAAACACTGAAGCTTTCTTT	CASTPTEGNTEAFF
NA	TRBV10-3	TRBD2	TRBJ2-2	TGTGCCATCATGGGCCTAGCGGGGAACACCGGGGAGCTGTTTTTT	CAIMGLAGNTGELFF
NA	TRBV28	TRBD2	TRBJ2-1	TGTGCCAGCAGTTTAAGGGGACTAGCGGGGGGCAATGAGCAGTTCTTC	CASSLRGLAGGNEQFF
NA	TRBV11-2	NA	TRBJ2-3	TGTGCCAGCAGCTTAGAGCTGGGGCGCGCAGATACGCAGTATTTT	CASSLELGRADTQYF
NA	TRBV6-5	NA	TRBJ2-1	TGTGCCAGCAGAACAGGGCAGAGCTCCTACAATGAGCAGTTCTTC	CASRTGQSSYNEQFF
NA	TRBV2	TRBD2	TRBJ2-7	TGTGCCAGCAGCGGGACTAGCGGGAGGTACGAGCAGTACTTC	CASSGTSGRYEQYF
NA	TRBV18	NA	TRBJ2-2	TGTGCCAGCTCACCTAGGGAGACCGGGGAGCTGTTTTTT	CASSPRETGELFF
NA	TRBV6-1	NA	TRBJ2-7	TGTGCCAGCATCAGGGGACACCCCTACGAGCAGTACTTC	CASIRGHPYEQYF
NA	TRBV25-1	NA	TRBJ1-4	TGTGCCAGCAGTGAGGGGAGAAGGGGTGAAAAACTGTTTTTT	CASSEGRRGEKLFF
NA	TRBV6-1	NA	TRBJ2-1	TGTGCCAGCAGTGGACAGGTAGGAGCCTACAATGAGCAGTTCTTC	CASSGQVGAYNEQFF
NA	TRBV6-5	NA	TRBJ1-5	TGTGCCAGCAGTGGGCACGAAGATCAGCCCCAGCATTTT	CASSGHEDQPQHF
NA	TRBV7-3	NA	TRBJ2-3	TGTGCCAGCAGCTTAATGAGCACAGATACGCAGTATTTT	CASSLMSTDTQYF
NA	TRBV5-4	NA	TRBJ1-1	TGTGCCAGCAGCTACACATCAGGGGATACAACTGAAGCTTTCTTT	CASSYTSGDTTEAFF
NA	TRBV5-8	NA	TRBJ1-2	TGTGCCAGCAGCCCCCTCGACAGCGATTATGGCTACACCTTC	CASSPLDSDYGYTF
NA	TRBV5-1	NA	TRBJ1-1	TGCGCCAGCAGCATATTCGACATGAACACTGAAGCTTTCTTT	CASSIFDMNTEAFF
NA	TRBV7-9	NA	TRBJ2-2	TGTGCCAGCAGCTTAGGTAGCGGCTCAAACACCGGGGAGCTGTTTTTT	CASSLGSGSNTGELFF
NA	TRBV6-5	NA	TRBJ2-5	TGTGCCAGCAGTTACTCGAATTTGGGACAAGAGACCCAGTACTTC	CASSYSNLGQETQYF
NA	TRBV7-9	NA	TRBJ2-1	TGTGCCAGCGGGACCGGGGGCCGTAGCTCCTACAATGAGCAGTTCTTC	CASGTGGRSSYNEQFF
NA	TRBV20-1	NA	TRBJ2-1	TGCAGTGCTAGTACTACGAATGAGCAGTTCTTC	CSASTTNEQFF
NA	TRBV7-2	TRBD2	TRBJ2-7	TGTGCCAGCAGCTTAGTAGGGACTAGCGGGAGTAACGAGCAGTACTTC	CASSLVGTSGSNEQYF
NA	TRBV18	TRBD1	TRBJ1-4	TGTGCCAGCTCGCCCGACAGGGGCGGAGGGAGTGAAAAACTGTTTTTT	CASSPDRGGGSEKLFF
NA	TRBV12-5	TRBD1	TRBJ2-5	TGTGCTAGTGGTCCTGGGACAGCGGAGACCCAGTACTTC	CASGPGTAETQYF
NA	TRBV6-1	NA	TRBJ2-7	TGTGCCAGCAGGCAGGACGGGCTCTGGGACGAGCAGTACTTC	CASRQDGLWDEQYF
NA	TRBV6-5	NA	TRBJ2-7	TGTGCCAGCAGTTACGGGCTACGGGAGCAGTACTTC	CASSYGLREQYF
NA	TRBV27	NA	TRBJ1-2	TGTGCCAGCAGCCAGAAAGGACAGTCTCCTAACTATGGCTACACCTTC	CASSQKGQSPNYGYTF
once	TRBV19	NA	TRBJ2-6	TGTGCCAGCAGGGAGGCGAGGGTCAACTCTGGGGCCAACGTCCTGACTTTC	CASREARVNSGANVLTF
NA	TRBV9	TRBD1	TRBJ1-5	TGTGCCAGCAGCGCGGGACAGGGTTTTAGCAATCAGCCCCAGCATTTT	CASSAGQGFSNQPQHF
NA	TRBV9	TRBD2	TRBJ2-1	TGTGCCAGCAGCGTAGTGGCGGGAGTGGGTGAGCAGTTCTTC	CASSVVAGVGEQFF
NA	TRBV6-1	NA	TRBJ1-1	TGTGCCAGCAGCGTTATCACCGGGACCACTGAAGCTTTCTTT	CASSVITGTTEAFF